The T cell receptor beta chain described here comes from a study of blood T cell repertoires in COVID-19. Repertoires were generated with immunoSEQ multiplex PCR, while TCRdb's copy carries only in-frame clones and drops some. The table has a few hundred thousand clones, approximately 86% seen once. The V segment lost 2 bases and the J segment 8 bases; nucleotides outside the gene matches: 18. Germline V gives CDR1 SEHNR, CDR2 FQNEAQ (reference sequence). This CDR3 has 19 residues. The chain uses TRBV7-9 and TRBJ2-1, with 10 bases lining up with TRBD2. Material: PBMCs or T cells enriched from blood (not recorded which). This clonotype was sampled from a woman between 45 and 60 years old who had recovered from COVID-19. The DNA for the CDR3 is TGTGCCAGCAGCTTACGTCCTACCAGCGGGAGGGCATTCGGGGATGAGCAGTTCTTC. Amino acids: CASSLRPTSGRAFGDEQFF.